The clone carrying this T cell receptor (beta chain) was seen repeatedly, ten times or more. What it binds is not known. These data are taken from a study of response to subunit inactivated influenza vaccine. Study results and limitations: There was a suggestion from the authors that each seasonal influenza vaccination recruits few new T cells.

V shed 6 bases and J 4 bases; nucleotides not matched to a gene: 3. This CDR3 comprises 14 residues. TCRdb redid the calling of the RT-PCR reads with MiXCR, one entry per CDR3 protein. The sample has about 780,000 distinct CDR3 sequences; 18% are singletons. The chain combines TRBV12-3 or TRBV12-4 with TRBJ2-1, with 10 bases matching TRBD2. The source material was PBMCs from blood, sampled more than 4 days after vaccination. This TCR came from a man aged 45 to 65 who received an inactivated influenza vaccine. This chain's CDR3 is CASRATSGYNEQFF. CDR3 coding DNA: TGTGCCAGCAGGGCGACTAGCGGGTACAATGAGCAGTTCTTC.